This TCR beta chain was found in a study of blood T cell repertoires in COVID-19 (dated by TCRdb to the early 2020s). Regarding the research as a whole: Samples from collaborators originated in the United States, Italy and Spain and spanned both the acute and convalescent phases of COVID-19. Nearly every sample came with metadata listing a de-identified subject ID, COVID-19 status, age in years and sex. The samples were drawn from two sources: the first 160 participants of the ongoing ImmuneRACE study, and 1,000 to 1,500 subjects contributed by 6 global collaborators. Where HLA class I and class II types were available, the types were taken from metadata supplied by the sample provider, not from assay-based typing. The repertoires were made available in a free public database intended to serve as a resource for research on the immune response to SARS-CoV-2. Deeply sampled blood TCRbeta repertoires from subjects exposed to, actively infected with, or recovered from COVID-19 were included in the dataset. The material from the prospective study consisted of cDNA or gDNA derived from T cells, B-cell-depleted T cells, or PBMCs.

At the junction V is shortened by 1 base and J by 0 bases, with 7 bases in between. CDR1 MNHEY and CDR2 SVGEGT were looked up in the germline V gene. The CDR3 measures 15 amino acids from cysteine to phenylalanine. Only the CDR3 DNA stays, 45 bases, in frame from base 1. TCRbeta CDR3 regions were amplified from genomic DNA by means of the immunoSEQ Assay, a bias-controlled multiplex PCR. The study's own analysis went as follows. The number of nucleated cells in each sample was estimated from the amplification of reference gene primers within the assay. To quantify the absolute abundance of each unique TCRbeta CDR3 rearrangement, sequence reads were collapsed and filtered. For each sample, productive Simpson clonality was calculated by taking the square root of Simpson's diversity index across productive rearrangements. Drawn from immuneACCESS, this table holds only the in-frame rearrangements with V and J called that TCRdb kept. Clones are partly lost; checked studies trace under half to an unresolved V gene and leave the rest unexplained. V, J and clone size derive from that table, while D and trimming were established from the DNA sequence. A total of about 47,000 clones appear in this sample, nearly 90% of them only once. Around 2.7% of the sample is in the top ten clones.

Points the paper makes about the study in general: Clinical and demographic metadata were provided uncurated, with the amount varying by source and participant.

About this clone: This clone's antigen is unknown. No per-base quality is available; no much larger clone lies one base away.

The collaborating institutions used their own protocols to collect whole blood in K2EDTA tubes. Collaborator samples were shipped for TCRbeta analysis as frozen whole blood, isolated PBMCs, or DNA extracted from either sample type. This clonotype originated in a man aged 50 to 59 with active COVID-19. The V gene is TRBV6-2 or TRBV6-3 and the J gene is TRBJ1-5, with the D segment identity uncertain. The sample consisted of peripheral blood. The CDR3 protein sequence reads: CASSYWPPSNQPQHF. The DNA is as follows: TGTGCCAGCAGTTACTGGCCGCCTAGCAATCAGCCCCAGCATTTT.